The 5 T cell receptor beta chains below were found in one sample sequenced in a study of PD-1 blockade in classical Hodgkin lymphoma. Produced via immunoSEQ multiplex PCR; TCRdb's table is partial and in-frame only. The sample carries about 20,000 clones, roughly 84% recorded once. Regarding time point: cycle 4 day 1 (C4D1), after less than seven weeks of nivolumab. All trial patients relapsed after autologous stem cell transplantation. CD8+ T cells were isolated from thawed PBMCs by magnetic negative selection. The sequences come from CD8+ T cells from blood, collected before the fourth cycle of nivolumab. These receptors were taken from a human donor with classical Hodgkin lymphoma.

This clone was picked up one time. The J gene is TRBJ2-5, the V gene TRBV6-5, with 9 bases lining up with TRBD1. The J call could be wrong; TRBJ2-7 is a better fit for the DNA end. The germline V gene has CDR1 MNHEY and CDR2 SVGAGI. The CDR3 totals 14 residues. This chain's CDR3 is CASRAGTGNYEQYF. CDR3 nucleotides: TGTGCCAGCAGGGCGGGGACAGGGAACTACGAGCAGTACTTC.

CDR3 sequence reads: CASSFGGRVETQYF. The CDR3 bases are TGTGCCAGCAGCTTCGGGGGCAGGGTGGAGACCCAGTACTTC. This chain connects TRBV5-4 to TRBJ2-5; D might be TRBD1 or TRBD2, each matching 6 bases. CDR3 size: 14 residues. Germline-derived CDR1 and CDR2 are SGHNT and YYREEE (reference sequence). The germline V and J ends were trimmed by 2 bases and 5 bases, with 13 bases remaining between them.

This chain connects TRBV9 to TRBJ2-5, with D hard to call. V was cut by 0 bases and J by 4 bases, with 13 bases left in between. CDR1 SGDLS and CDR2 YYNGEE come from the germline V gene. There are 15 residues in the CDR3. CDR3 nucleotide sequence: TGTGCCAGCAGCGTAGAGGGTCTAGTCGTAGAGACCCAGTACTTC. Its protein is CASSVEGLVVETQYF. Looking up the rest from reference TRBV9 and TRBJ2-5 gives the full variable domain: DSGVTQTPKHLITATGQRVTLRCSPRSGDLSVYWYQQSLDQGLQFLIQYYNGEERAKGNILERFSAQQFPDLHSELNLSSLELGDSALYFCASSVEGLVVETQYFGPGTRLLVL.

In its sample, this clone was seen a few times. V is TRBV2 and J is TRBJ1-1, with D tentatively TRBD1 (5 bases). This CDR3 has 13 amino acids. V lost 6 bases to trimming and J lost 0 bases, with 8 bases between them. Germline CDR1 reads SNHLY; CDR2 reads FYNNEI. The CDR3 region is CASRGHLNTEAFF. The CDR3 DNA reads as TGTGCCAGCAGAGGACATCTGAACACTGAAGCTTTCTTT.

This clone was counted only a few times. The V and J genes are TRBV10-3 and TRBJ1-5, with TRBD1 identical over 8 bases. Trimming removed 6 bases from V and 7 bases from J; junction bases left unmatched: 8. This CDR3 is built from 14 residues. Germline CDR1 and CDR2: ENHRY and SYGVKD. CDR3 DNA sequence: TGTGCCATCAGCTTGACAGGGGAGGGCCAGCCCCAGCATTTT. This sequence encodes CAISLTGEGQPQHF.